The 11 T cell receptor beta chains below all came from one sample that was sequenced in a study of cytomegalovirus exposure and HLA in healthy donors. The PCR was carried out with 60 Vbeta primers and 13 Jbeta primers. TCRdb keeps only in-frame clones here, not all; method: immunoSEQ multiplex PCR. Here the sample table reports about 91,000 clones. The sample taken for sequencing was PBMCs. The receptors shown here come from a woman in her twenties or thirties in good health and CMV-seronegative.

The chain recombines TRBV11-2 with TRBJ2-3; D unresolved. From germline, CDR1 is SGHAT and CDR2 FQNNGV. CDR3 length: 16 residues. V dropped 4 bases and J dropped 2 bases, with 16 bases sitting between them. The DNA for the CDR3 is TGTGCCAGCAGCTCATTCGCGGTCTCGTCCACAGATACGCAGTATTTT. It encodes CASSSFAVSSTDTQYF.

The chain has TRBV6-5 and TRBJ2-2, with TRBD1 identical over 7 bases. Germline V gene sequence: CDR1 MNHEY, CDR2 SVGAGI. The J segment lost 2 bases and the V segment lost 6 bases, leaving 6 bases of the junction unmatched. The CDR3 sequence is 15 residues long. The chain's CDR3 is CASSPGTVNTGELFF. The CDR3 nucleotides are TGTGCCAGCAGCCCTGGGACAGTTAACACCGGGGAGCTGTTTTTT.

This rearrangement joins TRBV5-1 to TRBJ2-5, with 15 nucleotides matching TRBD2. Germline V lookup: CDR1 SGHRS, CDR2 YFSETQ. The junction had 3 bases not matched to a gene; V was cut back by 4 bases and J by 5 bases. This CDR3 is built from 15 residues. In DNA, the CDR3 is TGCGCCAGCAGCCCTGGACTAGCGGGAGGGGAGACCCAGTACTTC. Translated: CASSPGLAGGETQYF.

V usage is TRBV7-3 and J usage is TRBJ2-3; tentative D call: TRBD2 (6 bases). CDR1 is SGHTA, CDR2 FQGTGA, per germline. Trimming stripped 4 bases from V and 11 bases from J, with 13 bases between. CDR3 length equals 12 residues. Here the CDR3 reads CASSSPGGRQYF. CDR3 nucleotides: TGTGCCAGCAGCTCCCCCGGGGGACGGCAGTATTTT.

This chain links TRBV5-6 with TRBJ2-3; D is unresolved. The V end was cut by 2 bases, the J end by 1 base, with 5 bases between. The CDR3 runs 13 residues. The germline gives CDR1 SGHDT, CDR2 YYEEEE. CDR3 coding DNA: TGTGCCAGCAGCTTCGGTGGCACAGATACGCAGTATTTT. It translates to CASSFGGTDTQYF.

The chain has TRBV7-8 and TRBJ2-5; 7 bases line up with TRBD2. The germline gives CDR1 SGHVS, CDR2 FQNEAQ. The ends lost 4 bases at V and 5 bases at J; junction bases unmatched: 7. This CDR3 has 14 amino acids. CDR3 sequence: CASSYVPRGETQYF. The CDR3 DNA sequence: TGTGCCAGCAGCTATGTCCCGCGGGGGGAGACCCAGTACTTC.

This chain connects TRBV6-4 to TRBJ2-3, with D uncertain. The V gene's germline CDR1 is MRHNA and CDR2 SNTAGT. V was cut by 7 bases and J by 4 bases, with 9 bases left in between. The CDR3 spans 12 residues. CDR3 residues: CASNAPADTQYF. As DNA, the CDR3 is TGTGCCAGCAATGCGCCGGCAGATACGCAGTATTTT.

The rearrangement links TRBV2 to TRBJ1-4, with 9 bases matching TRBD1. The CDR3 consists of 20 residues. With 4 bases clipped from V and 3 bases from J, the junction kept 18 bases outside the gene matches. Germline V gives CDR1 SNHLY, CDR2 FYNNEI. CDR3 DNA sequence: TGTGCCAGCAGTGTCTACAGGGGGCGAGGGGGAGTTGATGCTAATGAAAAACTGTTTTTT. Translated, it gives CASSVYRGRGGVDANEKLFF.

The chain carries TRBV19 and TRBJ1-1; D ambiguous. Germline CDR1 is LNHDA and CDR2 is SQIVND (reference sequence). The V end lost 3 bases, the J end lost 0 bases, and 8 bases lay between the germline ends. CDR3 size: 14 residues. CDR3 protein: CASSIDSVNTEAFF. The CDR3, as DNA: TGTGCCAGTAGTATTGACTCGGTGAACACTGAAGCTTTCTTT.

The chain uses TRBV7-2 and TRBJ1-3, with 10 bases aligning to TRBD1. The V gene end was trimmed by 6 bases and the J gene end by 4 bases; junction bases not matched to a gene: 6. From germline, CDR1 is SGHTA and CDR2 FQGNSA. The CDR3 sequence is 15 residues long. CDR3 in DNA: TGTGCCAGCAGTCGGGACAGGGGTTCAGGAAACACCATATATTTT. This encodes CASSRDRGSGNTIYF.

The genes are TRBV28 and TRBJ1-2, with D unresolved. Trimming removed 1 base at V and 4 bases at J, with 10 bases between. This CDR3 is built from 14 residues. CDR1 is MDHEN, CDR2 SYDVKM, per germline. CDR3 bases: TGTGCCAGCAGTTTATCTCCAGGCAGCTATGGCTACACCTTC. It encodes CASSLSPGSYGYTF.